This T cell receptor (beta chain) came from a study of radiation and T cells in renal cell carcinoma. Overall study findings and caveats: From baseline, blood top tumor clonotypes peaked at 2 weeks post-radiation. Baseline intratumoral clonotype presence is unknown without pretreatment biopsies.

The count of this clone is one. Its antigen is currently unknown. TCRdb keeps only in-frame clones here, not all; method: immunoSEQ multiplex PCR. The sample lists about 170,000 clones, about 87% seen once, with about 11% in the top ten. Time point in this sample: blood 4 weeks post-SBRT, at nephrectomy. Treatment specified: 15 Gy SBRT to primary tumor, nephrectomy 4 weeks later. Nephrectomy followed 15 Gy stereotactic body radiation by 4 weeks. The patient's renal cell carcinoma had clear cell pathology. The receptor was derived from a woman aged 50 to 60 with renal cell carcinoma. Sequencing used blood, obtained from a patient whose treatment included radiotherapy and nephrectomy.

The CDR3 sequence: CAISESVGTEAFF. CDR3 in DNA: TGTGCCATCAGTGAGTCGGTTGGTACTGAAGCTTTCTTT. V and J are TRBV10-3 and TRBJ1-1; unclear D gene. The germline gives CDR1 ENHRY, CDR2 SYGVKD. The V end lost 0 bases, the J end lost 5 bases, and 7 bases lay between the germline ends. There are 13 residues in the CDR3.